The clone carrying this T cell receptor beta chain has at least ten counts. Each CDR3 protein is one row after TCRdb ran MiXCR on the 5' RACE reads. This sample has about 350,000 distinct CDR3 sequences, with 4.1% found just once. This sample was included in a study of T cells after yellow fever vaccination. Germline V CDR1 and CDR2: SGHRS, YFSETQ. J lost 4 bases, V lost 4 bases, and 6 bases had no gene match. CDR3 length: 14 amino acids. V and J are TRBV5-1 and TRBJ1-2; the match to TRBD1 covers 8 bases. This clonotype was obtained from a man aged 18 to 30 who received the YFV17D yellow fever vaccine. This sample comprised PBMCs, obtained 5 days after the yellow fever booster vaccination. The CDR3 coding sequence is TGCGCCAGCAGCGCCCTACAGGGGGGCTATGGCTACACCTTC. It is translated as CASSALQGGYGYTF.